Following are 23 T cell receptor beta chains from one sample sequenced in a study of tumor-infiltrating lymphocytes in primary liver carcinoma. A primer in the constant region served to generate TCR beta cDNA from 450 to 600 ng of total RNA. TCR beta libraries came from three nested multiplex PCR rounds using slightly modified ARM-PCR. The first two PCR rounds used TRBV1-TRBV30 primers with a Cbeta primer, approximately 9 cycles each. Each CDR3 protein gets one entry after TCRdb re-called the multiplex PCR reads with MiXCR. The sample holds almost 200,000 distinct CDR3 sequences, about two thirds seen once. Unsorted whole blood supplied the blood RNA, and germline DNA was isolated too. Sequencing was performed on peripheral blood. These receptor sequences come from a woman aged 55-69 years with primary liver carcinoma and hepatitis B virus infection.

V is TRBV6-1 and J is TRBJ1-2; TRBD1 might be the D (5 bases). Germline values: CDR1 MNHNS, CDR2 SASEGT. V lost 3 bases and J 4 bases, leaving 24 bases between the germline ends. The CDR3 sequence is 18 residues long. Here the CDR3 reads CASSDRESGASPPYGYTF. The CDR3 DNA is TGTGCCAGCAGTGACCGTGAATCCGGGGCCTCCCCCCCCTATGGCTACACCTTC.

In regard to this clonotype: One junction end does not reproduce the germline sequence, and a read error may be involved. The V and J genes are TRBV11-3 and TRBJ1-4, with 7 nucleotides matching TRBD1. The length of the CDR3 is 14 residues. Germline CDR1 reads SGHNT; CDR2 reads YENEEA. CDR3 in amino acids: CASRVRGANEKLFF. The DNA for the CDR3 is TGTGCCAGCAGGGTCAGGGGGGCTAATGAAAAACTGTTCTTT.

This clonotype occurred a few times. The CDR3 here is CASSLAGGDNTEAFF. The CDR3 DNA follows: TGTGCCAGCAGCTTAGCGGGCGGTGACAACACTGAAGCTTTCTTT. The chain recombines TRBV7-9 with TRBJ1-1; D is ambiguous. CDR1 is SEHNR, CDR2 FQNEAQ, per germline (reference sequence). V dropped 0 bases and J dropped 2 bases, with 10 bases sitting between them. The CDR3 is made up of 15 amino acids.

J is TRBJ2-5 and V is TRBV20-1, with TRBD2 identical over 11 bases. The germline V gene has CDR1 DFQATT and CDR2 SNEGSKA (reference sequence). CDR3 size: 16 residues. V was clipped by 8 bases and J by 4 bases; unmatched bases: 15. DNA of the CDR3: TGCAGTACAAAGACTAGCGGGAACACTCCAATAGAGACCCAGTACTTC. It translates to CSTKTSGNTPIETQYF.

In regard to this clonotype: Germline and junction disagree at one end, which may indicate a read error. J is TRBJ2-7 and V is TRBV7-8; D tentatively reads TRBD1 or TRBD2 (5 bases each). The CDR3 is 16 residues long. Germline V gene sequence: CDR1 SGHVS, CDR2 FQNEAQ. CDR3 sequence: CASSLGGGLSSYKQYF. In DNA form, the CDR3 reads TGTGCCAGCAGCTTAGGGGGCGGGCTCAGCTCCTACAAGCAGTACTTC.

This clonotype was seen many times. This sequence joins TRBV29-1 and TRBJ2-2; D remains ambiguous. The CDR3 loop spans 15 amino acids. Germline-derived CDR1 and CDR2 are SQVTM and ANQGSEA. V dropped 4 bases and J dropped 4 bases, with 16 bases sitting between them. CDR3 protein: CSVGFTALGTGELFF. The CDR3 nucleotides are TGCAGCGTTGGTTTCACGGCGTTGGGCACCGGGGAGCTGTTTTTT.

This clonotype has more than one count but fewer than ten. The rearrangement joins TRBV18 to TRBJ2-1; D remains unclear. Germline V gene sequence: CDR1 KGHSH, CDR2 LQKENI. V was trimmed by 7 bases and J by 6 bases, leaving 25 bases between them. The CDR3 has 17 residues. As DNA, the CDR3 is TGTGCCAGCTTACCCTTAGGTGGTCGGCGTGCCCGCAATGAGCAGTTCTTC. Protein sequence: CASLPLGGRRARNEQFF. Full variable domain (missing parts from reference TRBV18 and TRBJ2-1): NAGVMQNPRHLVRRRGQEARLRCSPMKGHSHVYWYRQLPEEGLKFMVYLQKENIIDESGMPKERFSAEFPKEGPSILRIQQVVRGDSAAYFCASLPLGGRRARNEQFFGPGTRLTVL.

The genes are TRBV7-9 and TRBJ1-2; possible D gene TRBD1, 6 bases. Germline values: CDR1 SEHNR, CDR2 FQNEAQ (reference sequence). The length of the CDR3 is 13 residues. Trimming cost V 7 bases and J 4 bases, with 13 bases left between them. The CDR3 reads CASMGGQLYGYTF. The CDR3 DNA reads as TGTGCCAGCATGGGGGGGCAGCTCTATGGCTACACCTTC.

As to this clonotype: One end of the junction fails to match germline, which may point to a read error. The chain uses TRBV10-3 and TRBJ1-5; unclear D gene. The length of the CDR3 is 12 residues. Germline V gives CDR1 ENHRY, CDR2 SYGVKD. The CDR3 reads CAISTTNQPLHF. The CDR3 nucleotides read TGTGCCATCTCGACGACAAATCAGCCCCTGCATTTC.

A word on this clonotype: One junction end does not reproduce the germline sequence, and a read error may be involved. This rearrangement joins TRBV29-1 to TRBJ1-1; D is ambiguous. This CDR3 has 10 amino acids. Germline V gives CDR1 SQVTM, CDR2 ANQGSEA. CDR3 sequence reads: CSALNTGAFF. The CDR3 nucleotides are TGCAGCGCCCTGAACACTGGAGCTTTCTTT.

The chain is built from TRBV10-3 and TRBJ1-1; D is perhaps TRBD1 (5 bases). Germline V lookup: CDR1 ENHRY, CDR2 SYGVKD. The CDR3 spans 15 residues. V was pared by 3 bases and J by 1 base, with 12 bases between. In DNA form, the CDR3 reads TGTGCCATCAGTGAATTAGTTGGGGCGAACACTGAAGCTTTCTTT. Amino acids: CAISELVGANTEAFF.

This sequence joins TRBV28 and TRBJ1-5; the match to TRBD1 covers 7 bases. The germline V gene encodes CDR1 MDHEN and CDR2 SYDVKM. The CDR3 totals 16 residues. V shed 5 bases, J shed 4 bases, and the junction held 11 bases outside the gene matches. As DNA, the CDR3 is TGTGCCAGCAGTCCCCAACAGGGACAGTCTAATCAGCCCCAGCATTTT. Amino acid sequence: CASSPQQGQSNQPQHF.

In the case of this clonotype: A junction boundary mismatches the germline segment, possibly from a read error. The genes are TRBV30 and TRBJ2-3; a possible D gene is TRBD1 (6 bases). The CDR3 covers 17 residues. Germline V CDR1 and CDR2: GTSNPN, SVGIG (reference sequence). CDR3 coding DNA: TGTGCCTGGATACGGAGTCGGACAGTTTATAGCACAGATACCCAGTATTTT. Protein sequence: CAWIRSRTVYSTDTQYF.

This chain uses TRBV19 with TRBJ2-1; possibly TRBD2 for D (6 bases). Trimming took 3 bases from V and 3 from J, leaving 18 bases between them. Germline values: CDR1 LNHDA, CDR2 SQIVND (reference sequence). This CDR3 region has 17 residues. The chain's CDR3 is CASSIRRYTSIYNEQFF. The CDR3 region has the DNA TGTGCCAGTAGTATTAGGCGCTACACTAGCATCTACAATGAGCAGTTCTTC.

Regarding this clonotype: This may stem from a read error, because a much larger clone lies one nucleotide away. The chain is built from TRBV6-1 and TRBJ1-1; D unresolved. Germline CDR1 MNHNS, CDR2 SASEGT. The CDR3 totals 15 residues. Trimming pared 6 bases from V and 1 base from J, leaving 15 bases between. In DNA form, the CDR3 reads TGTGCCAGCAGGCGGTCCATCAGCCCGAACACTGAAGCTTTCTTT. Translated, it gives CASRRSISPNTEAFF.

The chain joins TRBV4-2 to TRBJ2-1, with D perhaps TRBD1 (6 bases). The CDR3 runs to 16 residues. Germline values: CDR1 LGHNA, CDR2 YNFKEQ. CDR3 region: CVGSQDLGAIYNEQFF. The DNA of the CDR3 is TGTGTCGGCAGCCAAGATTTGGGGGCCATCTACAATGAGCAGTTCTTC.

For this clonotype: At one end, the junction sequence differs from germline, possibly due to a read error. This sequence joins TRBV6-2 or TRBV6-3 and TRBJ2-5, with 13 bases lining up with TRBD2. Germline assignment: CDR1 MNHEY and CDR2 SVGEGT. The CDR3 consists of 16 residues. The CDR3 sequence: CAGSTGLAGEEETQYF. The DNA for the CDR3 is TGTGCCGGCAGTACTGGACTAGCGGGGGAAGAAGAGACCCAGTACTTC.

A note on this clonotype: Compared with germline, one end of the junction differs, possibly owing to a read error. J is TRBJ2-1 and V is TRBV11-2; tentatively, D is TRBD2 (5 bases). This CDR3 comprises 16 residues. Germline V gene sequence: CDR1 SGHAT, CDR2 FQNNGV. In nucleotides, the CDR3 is TGTGTCAGCAGCCCCGTTCAGGCTAGCAGTTACAATGAGCAGTTCTTC. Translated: CVSSPVQASSYNEQFF.

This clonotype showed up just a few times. The CDR3 sequence: CASRGGGNTEAFF. The DNA for the CDR3 is TGTGCCAGTCGGGGGGGGGGGAACACTGAAGCTTTCTTT. V and J are TRBV12-3 or TRBV12-4 and TRBJ1-1; a weak D match, TRBD1 (5 bases). CDR3 length: 13 amino acids. With 9 bases removed from V and 1 base from J, the gap between germline ends came to 12 bases.

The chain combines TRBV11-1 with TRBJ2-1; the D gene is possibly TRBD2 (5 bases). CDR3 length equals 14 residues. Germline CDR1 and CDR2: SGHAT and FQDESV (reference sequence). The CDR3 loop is CVNSPDYGNNEQFF. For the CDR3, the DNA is TGTGTCAACAGCCCCGACTACGGGAACAATGAGCAGTTCTTC.

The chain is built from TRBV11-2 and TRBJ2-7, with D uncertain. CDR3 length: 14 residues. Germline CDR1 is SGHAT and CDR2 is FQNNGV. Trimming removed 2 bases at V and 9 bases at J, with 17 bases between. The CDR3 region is CASSLNPGGVVQYF. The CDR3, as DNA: TGTGCCAGCAGCTTAAATCCGGGTGGGGTTGTGCAGTACTTC.

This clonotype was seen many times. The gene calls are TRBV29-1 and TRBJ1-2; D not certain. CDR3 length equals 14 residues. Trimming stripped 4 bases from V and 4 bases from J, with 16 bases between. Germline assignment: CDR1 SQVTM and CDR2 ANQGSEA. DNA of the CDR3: TGCAGCGTTGCCGCTAGGGCGGGATTCTATGGCTACACCTTC. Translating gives CSVAARAGFYGYTF.

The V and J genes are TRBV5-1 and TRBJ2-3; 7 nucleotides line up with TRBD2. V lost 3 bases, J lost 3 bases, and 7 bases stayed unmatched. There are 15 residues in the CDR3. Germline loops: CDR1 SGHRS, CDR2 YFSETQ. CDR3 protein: CASSYRGGSTDTQYF. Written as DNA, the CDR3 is TGCGCCAGCAGCTATCGTGGCGGGAGTACAGATACGCAGTATTTT.